This T cell receptor beta chain was recovered during a study of CD8+CD57+ T cells in acquired aplastic anemia. About the study: The mean DNA yield obtained from sorted CD4+ and CD8+ cells came to 3 to 3.5 ug. As sequenced from healthy donors, CD4+ cells averaged about 10 million reads. The study's findings and limits: Patients and controls had in common 25 to 35 CD8+ CDR3 sequences. CD8+ Simpson's diversity did not differ significantly between patients and controls.

Concerning this clonotype: What it binds is not known.

Investigators profiled TCR beta VDJ and CDR3 from genomic DNA template. TCRdb recomputed calls from the reads with MiXCR, one row per CDR3 protein. The sample has a few hundred thousand distinct CDR3 sequences; 60% to 65% are singletons. V dropped 4 bases and J dropped 10; count of bases not matched to a gene: 15. This CDR3 is 16 amino acids long. Germline V gene data show CDR1 as SGHTA and CDR2 as FQGTGA. The receptor was isolated from a human donor in good health. Sequenced input: sorted CD4+, CD8+, or CD8+CD57+ T cells (not recorded which) from PBMCs. The V and J genes are TRBV7-3 and TRBJ1-1, with 10 positions matching TRBD1. The CDR3 reads CASSSRGGWDRGGAFF. The CDR3 nucleotides are TGTGCCAGCAGCTCCAGGGGGGGATGGGACAGGGGAGGAGCTTTCTTT.